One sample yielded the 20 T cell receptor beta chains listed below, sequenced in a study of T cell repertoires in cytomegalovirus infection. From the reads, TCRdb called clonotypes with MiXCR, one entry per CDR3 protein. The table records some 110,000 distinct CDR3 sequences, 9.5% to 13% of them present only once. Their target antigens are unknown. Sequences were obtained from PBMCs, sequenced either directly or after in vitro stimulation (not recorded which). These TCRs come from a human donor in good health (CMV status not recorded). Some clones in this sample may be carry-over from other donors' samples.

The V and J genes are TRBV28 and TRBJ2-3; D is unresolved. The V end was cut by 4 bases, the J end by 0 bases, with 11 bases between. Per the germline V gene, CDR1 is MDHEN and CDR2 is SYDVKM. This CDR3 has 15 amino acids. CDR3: CASSSASTSTDTQYF. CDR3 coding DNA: TGTGCCAGCAGTTCCGCTTCGACTAGCACAGATACGCAGTATTTT.

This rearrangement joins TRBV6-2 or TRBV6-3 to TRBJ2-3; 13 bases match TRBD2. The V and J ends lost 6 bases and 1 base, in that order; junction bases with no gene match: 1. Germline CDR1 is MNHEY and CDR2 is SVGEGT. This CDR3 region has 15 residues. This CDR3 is CASSGLAGGTDTQYF. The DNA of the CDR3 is TGTGCCAGCAGCGGACTAGCGGGAGGCACAGATACGCAGTATTTT.

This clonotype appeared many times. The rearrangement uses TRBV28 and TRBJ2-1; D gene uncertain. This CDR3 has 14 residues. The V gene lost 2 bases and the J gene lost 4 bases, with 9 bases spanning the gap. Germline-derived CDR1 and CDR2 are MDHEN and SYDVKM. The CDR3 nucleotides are TGTGCCAGCAGTTTAATGAGTGGTTACAATGAGCAGTTCTTC. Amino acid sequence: CASSLMSGYNEQFF. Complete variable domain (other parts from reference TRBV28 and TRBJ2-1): DVKVTQSSRYLVKRTGEKVFLECVQDMDHENMFWYRQDPGLGLRLIYFSYDVKMKEKGDIPEGYSVSREKKERFSLILESASTNQTSMYLCASSLMSGYNEQFFGPGTRLTVL.

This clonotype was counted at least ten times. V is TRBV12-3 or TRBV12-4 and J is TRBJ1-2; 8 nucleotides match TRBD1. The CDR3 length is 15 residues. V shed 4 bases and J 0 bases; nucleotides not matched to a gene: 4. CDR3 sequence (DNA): TGTGCCAGCAGTTCACACAGGGGGGCTAACTATGGCTACACCTTC. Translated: CASSSHRGANYGYTF.

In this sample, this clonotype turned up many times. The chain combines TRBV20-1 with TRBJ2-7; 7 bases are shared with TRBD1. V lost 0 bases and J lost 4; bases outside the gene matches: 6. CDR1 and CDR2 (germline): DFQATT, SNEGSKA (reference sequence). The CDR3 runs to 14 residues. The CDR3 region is CSARDVGTVYEQYF. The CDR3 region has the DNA TGCAGTGCTAGAGATGTTGGGACAGTATACGAGCAGTACTTC.

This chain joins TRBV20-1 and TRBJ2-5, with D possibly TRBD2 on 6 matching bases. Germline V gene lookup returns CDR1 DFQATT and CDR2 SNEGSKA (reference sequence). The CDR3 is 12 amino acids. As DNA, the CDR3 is TGCAGCGGCGGGGTACTCCAAGAGACCCAGTACTTC. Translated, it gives CSGGVLQETQYF.

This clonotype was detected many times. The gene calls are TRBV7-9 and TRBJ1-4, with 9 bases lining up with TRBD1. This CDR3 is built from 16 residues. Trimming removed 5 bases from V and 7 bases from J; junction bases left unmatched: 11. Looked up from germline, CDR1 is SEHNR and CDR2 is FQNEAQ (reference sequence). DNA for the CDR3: TGTGCCAGCAGCCCTCACCGGGACAGGGCTGCTGAAAAACTGTTTTTT. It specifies CASSPHRDRAAEKLFF. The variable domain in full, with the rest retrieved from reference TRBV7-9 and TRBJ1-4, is DTGVSQNPRHKITKRGQNVTFRCDPISEHNRLYWYRQTLGQGPEFLTYFQNEAQLEKSRLLSDRFSAERPKGSFSTLEIQRTEQGDSAMYLCASSPHRDRAAEKLFFGSGTQLSVL.

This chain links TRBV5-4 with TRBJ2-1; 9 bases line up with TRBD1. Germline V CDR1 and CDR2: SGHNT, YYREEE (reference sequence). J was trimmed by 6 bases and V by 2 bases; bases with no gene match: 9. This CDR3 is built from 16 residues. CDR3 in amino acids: CASSLDRGSSGNEQFF. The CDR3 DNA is TGTGCCAGCAGCTTAGACAGGGGGAGCTCGGGCAATGAGCAGTTCTTC.

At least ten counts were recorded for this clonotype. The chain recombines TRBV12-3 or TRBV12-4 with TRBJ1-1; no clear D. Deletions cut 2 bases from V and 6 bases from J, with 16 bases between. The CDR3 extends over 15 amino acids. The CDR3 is CASSLLGRPFSEAFF. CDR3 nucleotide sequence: TGTGCCAGCAGTTTACTCGGACGGCCCTTCTCTGAAGCTTTCTTT.

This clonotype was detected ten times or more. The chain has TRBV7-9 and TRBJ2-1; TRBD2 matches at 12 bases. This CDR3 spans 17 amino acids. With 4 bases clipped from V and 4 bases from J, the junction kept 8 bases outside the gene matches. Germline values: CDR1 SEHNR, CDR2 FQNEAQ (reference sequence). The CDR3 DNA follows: TGTGCCAGCAGCTCCACCGGACTAGCGGGACGGTACAATGAGCAGTTCTTC. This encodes CASSSTGLAGRYNEQFF.

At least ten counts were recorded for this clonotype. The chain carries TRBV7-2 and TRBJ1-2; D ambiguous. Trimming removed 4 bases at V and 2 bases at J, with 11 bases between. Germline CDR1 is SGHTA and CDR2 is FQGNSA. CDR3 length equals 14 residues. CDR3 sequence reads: CASSSDGPNYGYTF. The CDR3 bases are TGTGCCAGCAGCTCCGACGGGCCCAACTATGGCTACACCTTC. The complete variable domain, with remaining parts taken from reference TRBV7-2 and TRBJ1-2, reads GAGVSQSPSNKVTEKGKDVELRCDPISGHTALYWYRQSLGQGLEFLIYFQGNSAPDKSGLPSDRFSAERTGGSVSTLTIQRTQQEDSAVYLCASSSDGPNYGYTFGSGTRLTVV.

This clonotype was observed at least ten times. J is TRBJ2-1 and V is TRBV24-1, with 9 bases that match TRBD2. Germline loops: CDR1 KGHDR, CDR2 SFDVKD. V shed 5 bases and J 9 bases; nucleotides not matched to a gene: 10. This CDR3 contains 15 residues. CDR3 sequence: CATSVGAGGQGEQFF. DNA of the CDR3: TGTGCCACCAGTGTGGGAGCGGGAGGCCAGGGTGAGCAGTTCTTC.

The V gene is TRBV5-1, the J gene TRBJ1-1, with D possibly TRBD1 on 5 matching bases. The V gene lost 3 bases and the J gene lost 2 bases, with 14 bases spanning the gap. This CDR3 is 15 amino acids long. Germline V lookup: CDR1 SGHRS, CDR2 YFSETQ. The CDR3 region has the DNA TGCGCCAGCAGCTCACACGGGACGGACAACACTGAAGCTTTCTTT. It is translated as CASSSHGTDNTEAFF.

This CDR3 reads CASTDGGAGTDTQYF. As DNA, the CDR3 is TGTGCCAGTACCGACGGGGGAGCGGGCACAGATACGCAGTATTTT. The chain is built from TRBV19 and TRBJ2-3, with D possibly matching TRBD2 (6 bases). Trimming left V 7 bases short and J 1 base short, with 15 bases between. Germline CDR1 is LNHDA and CDR2 is SQIVND (reference sequence). CDR3 length: 15 amino acids. The variable domain in full, with the rest retrieved from reference TRBV19 and TRBJ2-3, is DGGITQSPKYLFRKEGQNVTLSCEQNLNHDAMYWYRQDPGQGLRLIYYSQIVNDFQKGDIAEGYSVSREKKESFPLTVTSAQKNPTAFYLCASTDGGAGTDTQYFGPGTRLTVL.

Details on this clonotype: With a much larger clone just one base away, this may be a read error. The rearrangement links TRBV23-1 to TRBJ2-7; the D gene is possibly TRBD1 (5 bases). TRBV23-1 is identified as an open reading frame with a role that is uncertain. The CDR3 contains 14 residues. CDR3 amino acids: CANSQQDPEWEQYV. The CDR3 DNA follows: TGCGCCAACAGTCAACAGGACCCCGAATGGGAGCAGTACGTC.

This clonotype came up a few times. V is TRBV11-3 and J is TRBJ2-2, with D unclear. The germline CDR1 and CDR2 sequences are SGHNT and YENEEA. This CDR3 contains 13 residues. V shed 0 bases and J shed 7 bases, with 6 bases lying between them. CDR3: CASSLEPIGELFF. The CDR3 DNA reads TGTGCCAGCAGCTTAGAGCCGATCGGGGAGCTGTTTTTT.

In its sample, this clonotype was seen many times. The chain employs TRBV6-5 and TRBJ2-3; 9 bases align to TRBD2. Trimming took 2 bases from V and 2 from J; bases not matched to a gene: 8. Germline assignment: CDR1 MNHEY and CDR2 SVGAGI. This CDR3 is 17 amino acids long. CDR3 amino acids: CASSYGILAGSTDTQYF. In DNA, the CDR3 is TGTGCCAGCAGTTACGGGATTCTAGCGGGATCCACAGATACGCAGTATTTT.

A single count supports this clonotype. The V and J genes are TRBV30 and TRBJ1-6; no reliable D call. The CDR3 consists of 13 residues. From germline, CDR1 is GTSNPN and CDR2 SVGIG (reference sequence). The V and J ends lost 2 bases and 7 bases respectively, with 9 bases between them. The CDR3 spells CAWSRVQNSPLHF. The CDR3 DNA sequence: TGTGCCTGGAGTCGGGTACAGAATTCACCCCTCCACTTT. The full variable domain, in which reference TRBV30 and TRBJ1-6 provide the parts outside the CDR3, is SQTIHQWPATLVQPVGSPLSLECTVEGTSNPNLYWYRQAAGRGLQLLFYSVGIGQISSEVPQNLSASRPQDRQFILSSKKLLLSDSGFYLCAWSRVQNSPLHFGNGTRLTVT.

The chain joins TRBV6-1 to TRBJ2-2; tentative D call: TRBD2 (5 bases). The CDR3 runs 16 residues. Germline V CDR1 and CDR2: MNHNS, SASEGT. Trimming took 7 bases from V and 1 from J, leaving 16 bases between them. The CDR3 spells CASITRADWNTGELFF. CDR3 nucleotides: TGTGCCAGCATTACTAGGGCGGATTGGAACACCGGGGAGCTGTTTTTT.

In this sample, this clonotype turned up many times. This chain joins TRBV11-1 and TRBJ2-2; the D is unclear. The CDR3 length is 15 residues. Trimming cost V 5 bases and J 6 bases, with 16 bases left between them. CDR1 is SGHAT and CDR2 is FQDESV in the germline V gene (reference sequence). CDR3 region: CASSRPGSMAGELFF. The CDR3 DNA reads TGTGCCAGCAGCCGTCCCGGGTCAATGGCCGGGGAGCTGTTTTTT.